A selection of T cell receptor beta chains follows, all from one sample in a study of blood T cells in healthy people across ages. TCRdb analysed the 5' RACE reads with MiXCR anew, one entry per CDR3 protein. The sample holds hundreds of thousands of distinct CDR3 sequences, around 20% seen once. Sequenced: blood. The receptor source for this set is a man between 65 and 85 years old in good health. Both conserved end residues are part of each CDR3. A D gene is named only where the DNA matches it firmly. Only some rows state a clone size, as once, few, many or a class for expanded clones.

size	D	V	J	length	DNA	CDR3
.	TRBD2	TRBV24-1	TRBJ2-4	17	TGTGCCACCAGTGATCCGCAGGGGACTAGAGGCAAAAACATTCAGTACTTC	CATSDPQGTRGKNIQYF
.	TRBD2	TRBV7-3	TRBJ2-1	15	TGTGCCAGCAGCTTATGGGGGGAGGGCCGGAATGAGCAGTTCTTC	CASSLWGEGRNEQFF
.	.	TRBV3-1	TRBJ1-6	16	TGTGCCAGCAGCCAAGAATGGGGGGGCCTGGGTTCACCCCTCCACTTT	CASSQEWGGLGSPLHF
few	TRBD1	TRBV27	TRBJ1-6	17	TGTGCCAGCAGTTTTTTGATCGGGACAGGGAGAAATTCACCCCTCCACTTT	CASSFLIGTGRNSPLHF
.	.	TRBV4-1	TRBJ1-1	14	TGCGCCAGCAGCCCAGGACAGCTGGGGGCTGAAGCTTTCTTT	CASSPGQLGAEAFF
.	TRBD2	TRBV2	TRBJ2-5	15	TGTGCCACCACCCACCGGCTAGCGGGAGAGGAGACCCAGTACTTC	CATTHRLAGEETQYF
.	.	TRBV20-1	TRBJ1-1	14	TGCAGTGCTAGAGATGGGTTGAGGAACACTGAAGCTTTCTTT	CSARDGLRNTEAFF
many	TRBD1	TRBV5-1	TRBJ2-1	14	TGCGCCAGCAGCTTGGGGGACAGGGGCTCTGCGCAGTTCTTC	CASSLGDRGSAQFF
.	.	TRBV2	TRBJ2-7	16	TGTGCCAGCAGTGAACCAGCACGTCAGGCCGCCTACGAGCAGTACTTC	CASSEPARQAAYEQYF
.	.	TRBV25-1	TRBJ2-2	19	TGTGCCAGCAGATCCCCGATGGGTGGGGGACTCGCGAACACCGGGGAGCTGTTTTTT	CASRSPMGGGLANTGELFF
.	.	TRBV6-2/TRBV6-3	TRBJ2-7	13	TGTACCAGCAGCCGAACAGGTTCCTACGAGCAGTACTTC	CTSSRTGSYEQYF
few	.	TRBV2	TRBJ2-1	13	TGTGCCAGCATGCGGCTAGCTTTGAATGAGCAGTTCTTC	CASMRLALNEQFF
few	.	TRBV5-6	TRBJ2-5	16	TGTGCCAGCAGCTCAACAGGGAGATCGGCACAAGAGACCCAGTACTTC	CASSSTGRSAQETQYF
.	.	TRBV24-1	TRBJ1-1	12	TGTGCCACCGAGGACAGCCTTATGAGAGCTTTCTTT	CATEDSLMRAFF
.	TRBD2	TRBV6-2/TRBV6-3	TRBJ2-1	13	TGTGCCAGCTCATTACTAGCGGTCAATGAGCAGTTCTTC	CASSLLAVNEQFF
few	TRBD2	TRBV15	TRBJ2-3	16	TGTGCCACCAGCAGAGATTTGGCTAGCGGGTCAGATACGCAGTATTTT	CATSRDLASGSDTQYF
.	.	TRBV5-1	TRBJ2-5	16	TGCGCCAGCAGCCCGGAGGGAGCGGACCCCCAAGAGACCCAGTACTTC	CASSPEGADPQETQYF
.	TRBD1	TRBV4-1	TRBJ1-5	19	TGCGCCAGCAGCCAAGTTAGGACCGGACAGGGGGGTTATCCTCAGCCCCAGCATTTT	CASSQVRTGQGGYPQPQHF
.	.	TRBV7-8	TRBJ1-1	13	TGTGCCAGCAGCTTTAAGGGTACCACTGAAGCTTTCTTT	CASSFKGTTEAFF
.	.	TRBV20-1	TRBJ1-2	13	TGCAGTGCTAGTGACTACAGGGACTATGGCTACACCTTC	CSASDYRDYGYTF
.	.	TRBV7-2	TRBJ2-3	14	TGTGCCAGCAACTCGCGCCGGGACACAGATACGCAGTATTTT	CASNSRRDTDTQYF
few	.	TRBV20-1	TRBJ2-7	14	TGCAGTGCCGATGGGCCCGTATCCACCTACGAGCAGTACTTC	CSADGPVSTYEQYF
.	TRBD1	TRBV11-2	TRBJ2-7	14	TGTGCCAGCAGCGCGGACAGGGGTAACTACGAGCAGTACTTC	CASSADRGNYEQYF
.	.	TRBV7-2	TRBJ2-3	14	TGTGCCAGCAGCTTAGACCAGGGCACAGATACGCAGTATTTT	CASSLDQGTDTQYF
many	.	TRBV29-1	TRBJ2-1	12	TGCAGCGCACAGGTGGCTAACAATGAGCAGTTCTTC	CSAQVANNEQFF
.	.	TRBV3-1	TRBJ2-1	16	TGTGCCAGCAGCCAAGGAGGGATAGCGAGGTACAATGAGCAGTTCTTC	CASSQGGIARYNEQFF
.	.	TRBV4-2	TRBJ2-3	15	TGTGCCAGCAGCCTTCAAAAGGGGTCCACAGATACGCAGTATTTT	CASSLQKGSTDTQYF